The T cell receptor beta chain described here comes from a study of control samples from healthy donors and cancer patients. The CDR3 is 15 amino acids. CDR1 ENHRY and CDR2 SYGVKD come from the germline V gene. V gave up 5 bases and J gave up 6 bases; unmatched junction bases: 8. The method was immunoSEQ multiplex PCR; TCRdb's version includes in-frame clones alone and lacks a portion of them. This sample contains about 200,000 clones. This clonotype was sampled from a woman aged 30 to 39 in good health. Material: blood. The chain carries TRBV10-3 and TRBJ2-2; 8 bases map to TRBD2. The DNA for the CDR3 is TGTGCCATCAGTCCCGGGACTAGTTCCTCCGGGGAGCTGTTTTTT. This gives the protein CAISPGTSSSGELFF.